This T cell receptor (beta chain) was obtained from a study of blood T cells in healthy people across ages. The germline gives CDR1 SEHNR, CDR2 FQNEAQ (reference sequence). The CDR3 is 14 residues long. Trimming took 5 bases from V and 4 from J, leaving 11 bases between them. A J-beta primer mix and a sample-barcoded 5' primer were used in a second PCR of about 7 to 11 cycles. Each CDR3 protein gets one entry after TCRdb re-called the 5' RACE reads with MiXCR. The table lists 1.5 million to 1.8 million distinct CDR3 sequences, roughly 43% of them singletons. This receptor was taken from a woman aged 18-29 years in good health. The chain recombines TRBV7-9 with TRBJ1-4; perhaps TRBD1 as D (5 bases). The material sequenced was blood. The CDR3 spells CASSRREVNEKLFF. DNA of the CDR3: TGTGCCAGCAGCCGCAGGGAGGTTAATGAAAAACTGTTTTTT.